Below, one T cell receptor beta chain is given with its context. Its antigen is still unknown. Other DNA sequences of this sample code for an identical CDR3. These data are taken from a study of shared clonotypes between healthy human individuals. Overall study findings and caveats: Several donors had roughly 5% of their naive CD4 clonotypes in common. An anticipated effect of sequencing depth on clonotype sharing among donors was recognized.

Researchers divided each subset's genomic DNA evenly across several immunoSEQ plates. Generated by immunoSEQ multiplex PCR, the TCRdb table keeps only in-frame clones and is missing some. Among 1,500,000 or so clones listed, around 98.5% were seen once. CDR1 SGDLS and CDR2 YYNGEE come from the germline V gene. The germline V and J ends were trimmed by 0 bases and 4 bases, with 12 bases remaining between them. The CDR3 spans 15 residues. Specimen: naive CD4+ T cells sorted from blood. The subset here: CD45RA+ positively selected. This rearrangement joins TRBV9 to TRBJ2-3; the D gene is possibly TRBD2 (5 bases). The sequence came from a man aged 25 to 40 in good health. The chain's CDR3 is CASSVGTGVADTQYF. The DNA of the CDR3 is TGTGCCAGCAGCGTAGGAACCGGGGTCGCAGATACGCAGTATTTT.